This T cell receptor (beta chain) was sequenced for a study of blood T cell repertoires in COVID-19. Study-level information: The United States, Italy and Spain were the sources of the acute and convalescent COVID-19 samples. The analysed material was cDNA or gDNA that came from T cells, B-cell-depleted T cells, or PBMCs.

TCRdb's copy holds only in-frame clones and misses some; the assay was immunoSEQ multiplex PCR. Among 400,000 or so clones, around 87% were seen once, and the ten largest hold more than 1.5%. Membership in each cohort depended on participant-reported clinical history. Germline CDR1 SGHRS, CDR2 YFSETQ. The CDR3 loop spans 15 amino acids. V gave up 0 bases and J gave up 2 bases, with 9 bases separating them. V usage is TRBV5-1 and J usage is TRBJ2-1; tentatively, D is TRBD2 (6 bases). The sample taken for sequencing was PBMCs or T cells enriched from blood (not recorded which). The clonotype comes from a man aged 40-49 years in a cohort exposed to, infected with or recovered from COVID-19 (not recorded which). The CDR3 DNA follows: TGCGCCAGCAGCTTGGGGGTAGCGGCCTACAATGAGCAGTTCTTC. Translating it yields CASSLGVAAYNEQFF.